What follows are 6 T cell receptor beta chains derived from one specimen sequenced in a study of shared T cell receptors in the human thymus. Sequencing used immunoSEQ multiplex PCR; TCRdb keeps in-frame clones, though not all of them. The table shows under 700,000 clones, with about four fifths occurring only once. Separately, the same data were catalogued under a study of human thymus T cells.

The sequenced material came from thymocytes. The receptors derive from a boy younger than two with a congenital heart defect.

V is TRBV4-3 and J is TRBJ2-7, with D hard to call. Per the germline V gene, CDR1 is LGHNA and CDR2 is YSLEER. V was pared by 0 bases and J by 2 bases, with 8 bases between. This CDR3 comprises 14 residues. Here the CDR3 DNA reads TGCGCCAGCAGCCAAGATCCAGGAACCTACGAGCAGTACTTC. Encoded protein: CASSQDPGTYEQYF.

V usage is TRBV4-2 and J usage is TRBJ1-3, with D perhaps matching TRBD1 (5 bases). V was cut by 0 bases and J by 8 bases, with 17 bases left in between. The CDR3 length is 16 residues. In germline, CDR1 is LGHNA, CDR2 YNFKEQ. Here the CDR3 reads CASSQDPRTIPYTIYF. The CDR3 DNA follows: TGTGCCAGCAGCCAAGATCCCCGGACAATCCCATACACCATATATTTT.

The chain recombines TRBV4-1 with TRBJ2-5, with 9 bases that match TRBD1. The length of the CDR3 is 16 residues. V shed 0 bases, J shed 5 bases, and the junction held 7 bases outside the gene matches. Germline V CDR1 and CDR2: MGHRA, YSYEKL. DNA of the CDR3: TGCGCCAGCAGCCAAGAGGTCCACAGGGGGCAGGAGACCCAGTACTTC. It yields the protein CASSQEVHRGQETQYF.

This chain joins TRBV15 and TRBJ2-5; possible D gene TRBD1, 5 bases. The CDR3 is 14 residues long. Germline-derived CDR1 and CDR2 are LNHNV and YYDKDF (reference sequence). The V and J ends lost 0 bases and 2 bases respectively, with 7 bases between them. CDR3 in DNA: TGTGCCACCAGCAGAGATAGACAGCAAGAGACCCAGTACTTC. The encoded protein is CATSRDRQQETQYF.

This clone was counted only a few times. The CDR3 bases are TGTGCCAGCAGTCCCCCTAGCCCAACTAATGAAAAACTGTTTTTT. It is translated as CASSPPSPTNEKLFF. V and J are TRBV28 and TRBJ1-4; no definite D call. From germline, CDR1 is MDHEN and CDR2 SYDVKM. The CDR3 consists of 15 residues. Trimming left V 5 bases short and J 0 bases short, with 10 bases between.

This chain connects TRBV11-2 to TRBJ2-7; unclear D gene. V shed 1 base and J shed 3 bases, with 10 bases lying between them. The germline V gene encodes CDR1 SGHAT and CDR2 FQNNGV. CDR3 length equals 14 residues. CDR3 DNA: TGTGCCAGCAGCTTAGGGTGGCGCGGCTACGAGCAGTACTTC. This encodes CASSLGWRGYEQYF.